This TCR beta chain comes out of a study of OX40 agonist ivuxolimab in advanced cancers. CDR1 and CDR2 from the germline V gene are SGHDN and FVKESK. The CDR3 has 15 residues. V was cut by 2 bases and J by 3 bases, with 10 bases left in between. Generated by immunoSEQ multiplex PCR, the TCRdb table keeps only in-frame clones and is missing some. This sample has 80,000 to 100,000 clones, with around 85% found just once. This clone showed up just a few times. V gene TRBV14 combines with J gene TRBJ2-2; D may match TRBD1 or TRBD2 (5 bases each). Sequenced material: CD4+ or CD8+ T cells sorted from blood, taken in a trial of the OX40 agonist ivuxolimab. This clonotype originated in an adult with an advanced solid tumor such as melanoma, head and neck, liver or kidney cancer. The CDR3 loop reads CASSQRGVDTGELFF. CDR3 nucleotide sequence: TGTGCCAGCAGCCAACGAGGGGTCGACACCGGGGAGCTGTTTTTT.